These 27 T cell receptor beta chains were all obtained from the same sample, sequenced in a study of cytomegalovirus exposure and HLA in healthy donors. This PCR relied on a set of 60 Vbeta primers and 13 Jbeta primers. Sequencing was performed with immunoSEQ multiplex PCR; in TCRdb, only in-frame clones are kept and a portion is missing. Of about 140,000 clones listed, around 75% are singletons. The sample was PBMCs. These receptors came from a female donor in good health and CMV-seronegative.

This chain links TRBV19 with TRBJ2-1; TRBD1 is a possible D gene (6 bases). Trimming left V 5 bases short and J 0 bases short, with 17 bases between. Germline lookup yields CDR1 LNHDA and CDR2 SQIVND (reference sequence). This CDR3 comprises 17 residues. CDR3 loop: CASSLRLDRSSYNEQFF. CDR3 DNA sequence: TGTGCCAGTAGTCTCCGGTTAGACAGGAGCTCCTACAATGAGCAGTTCTTC.

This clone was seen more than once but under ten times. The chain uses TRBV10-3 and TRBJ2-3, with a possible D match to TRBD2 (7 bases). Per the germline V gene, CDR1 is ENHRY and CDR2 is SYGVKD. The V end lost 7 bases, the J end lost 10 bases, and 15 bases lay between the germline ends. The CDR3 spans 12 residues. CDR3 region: CAIKGGVGPQYF. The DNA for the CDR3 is TGTGCCATCAAGGGGGGGGTGGGGCCGCAGTATTTT.

The CDR3 loop is CSAIPGIEQFF. The CDR3 region has the DNA TGCAGTGCTATCCCGGGGATTGAGCAGTTCTTC. The chain links TRBV20-1 to TRBJ2-1, with a possible D match to TRBD2 (5 bases). Trimming left V 4 bases short and J 9 bases short, with 10 bases between. The length of the CDR3 is 11 residues. The germline V gene has CDR1 DFQATT and CDR2 SNEGSKA (reference sequence).

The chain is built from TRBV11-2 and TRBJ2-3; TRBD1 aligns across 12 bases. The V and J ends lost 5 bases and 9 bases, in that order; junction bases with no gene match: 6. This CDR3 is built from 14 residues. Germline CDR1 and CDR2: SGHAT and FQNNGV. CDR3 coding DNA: TGTGCCAGCAGCCTGGGACAGGGGGCCTCGACGCAGTATTTT. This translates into CASSLGQGASTQYF.

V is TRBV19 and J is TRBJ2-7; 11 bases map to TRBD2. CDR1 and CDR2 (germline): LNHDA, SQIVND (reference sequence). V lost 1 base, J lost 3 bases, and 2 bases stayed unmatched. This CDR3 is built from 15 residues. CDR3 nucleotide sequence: TGTGCCAGTAGTATAGGACTAGCGGGAAACTACGAGCAGTACTTC. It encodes CASSIGLAGNYEQYF. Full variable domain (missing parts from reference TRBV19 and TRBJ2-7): DGGITQSPKYLFRKEGQNVTLSCEQNLNHDAMYWYRQDPGQGLRLIYYSQIVNDFQKGDIAEGYSVSREKKESFPLTVTSAQKNPTAFYLCASSIGLAGNYEQYFGPGTRLTVT.

In nucleotides, the CDR3 is TGTGCCAGCAGTTTAGGGGACATCGCCGGGGAGCTGTTTTTT. It translates to CASSLGDIAGELFF. The J gene is TRBJ2-2, the V gene TRBV28; D might be TRBD1 (6 bases). The V end was cut by 2 bases, the J end by 6 bases, with 10 bases between. The CDR3 runs 14 residues. The germline CDR1 and CDR2 sequences are MDHEN and SYDVKM.

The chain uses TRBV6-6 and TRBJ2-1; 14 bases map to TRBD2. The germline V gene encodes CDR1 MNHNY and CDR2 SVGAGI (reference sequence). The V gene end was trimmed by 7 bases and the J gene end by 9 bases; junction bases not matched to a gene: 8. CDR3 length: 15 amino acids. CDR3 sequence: CASIPGLAGEGEQFF. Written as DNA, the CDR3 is TGTGCCAGCATCCCGGGACTAGCGGGAGAGGGTGAGCAGTTCTTC.

CDR3 DNA: TGTGCCAGCTCACCCGGGGATACGCAGTATTTT. Translation: CASSPGDTQYF. V is TRBV18 and J is TRBJ2-3, with no clear D. Germline V CDR1 and CDR2: KGHSH, LQKENI. The ends were cut back, 3 bases at V and 6 bases at J, with 4 bases in the middle. The CDR3 is 11 amino acids.

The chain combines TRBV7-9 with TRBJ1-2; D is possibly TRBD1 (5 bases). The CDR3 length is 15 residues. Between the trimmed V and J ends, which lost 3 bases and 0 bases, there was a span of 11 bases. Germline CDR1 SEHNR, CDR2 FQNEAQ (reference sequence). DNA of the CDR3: TGTGCCAGCAGCTTCCGGACATCTACTAACTATGGCTACACCTTC. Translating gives CASSFRTSTNYGYTF.

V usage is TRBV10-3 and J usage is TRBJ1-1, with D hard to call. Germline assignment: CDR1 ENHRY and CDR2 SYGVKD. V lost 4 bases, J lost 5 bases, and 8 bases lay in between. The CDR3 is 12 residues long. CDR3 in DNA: TGTGCCATCAGTGGGCGGGGTACTGAAGCTTTCTTT. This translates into CAISGRGTEAFF.

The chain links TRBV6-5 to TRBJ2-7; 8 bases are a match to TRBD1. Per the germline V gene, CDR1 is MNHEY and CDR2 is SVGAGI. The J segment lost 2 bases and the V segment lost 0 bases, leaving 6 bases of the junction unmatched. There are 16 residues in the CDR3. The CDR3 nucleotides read TGTGCCAGCAGTTACTCATCGGGACAGGACACCTACGAGCAGTACTTC. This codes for CASSYSSGQDTYEQYF.

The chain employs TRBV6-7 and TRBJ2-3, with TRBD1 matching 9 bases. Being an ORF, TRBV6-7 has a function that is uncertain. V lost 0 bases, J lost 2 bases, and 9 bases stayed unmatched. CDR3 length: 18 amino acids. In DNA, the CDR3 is TGTGCCAGCAGTTACTCGCCAAGCAGGACAGGGGTCACAGATACGCAGTATTTT. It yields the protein CASSYSPSRTGVTDTQYF.

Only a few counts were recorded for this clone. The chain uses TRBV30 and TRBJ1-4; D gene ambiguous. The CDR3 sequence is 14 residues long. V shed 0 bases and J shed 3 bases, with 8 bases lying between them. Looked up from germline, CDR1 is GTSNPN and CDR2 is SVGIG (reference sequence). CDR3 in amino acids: CAWSVSGSNEKLFF. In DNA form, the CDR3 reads TGTGCCTGGAGTGTATCGGGGTCTAATGAAAAACTGTTTTTT. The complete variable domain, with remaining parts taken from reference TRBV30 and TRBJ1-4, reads SQTIHQWPATLVQPVGSPLSLECTVEGTSNPNLYWYRQAAGRGLQLLFYSVGIGQISSEVPQNLSASRPQDRQFILSSKKLLLSDSGFYLCAWSVSGSNEKLFFGSGTQLSVL.

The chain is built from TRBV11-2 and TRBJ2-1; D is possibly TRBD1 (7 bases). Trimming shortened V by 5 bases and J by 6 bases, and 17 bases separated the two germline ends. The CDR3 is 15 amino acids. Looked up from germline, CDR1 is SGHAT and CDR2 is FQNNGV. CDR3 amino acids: CASSPEQGRFNEQFF. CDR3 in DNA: TGTGCCAGCAGCCCCGAACAGGGGAGGTTCAATGAGCAGTTCTTC.

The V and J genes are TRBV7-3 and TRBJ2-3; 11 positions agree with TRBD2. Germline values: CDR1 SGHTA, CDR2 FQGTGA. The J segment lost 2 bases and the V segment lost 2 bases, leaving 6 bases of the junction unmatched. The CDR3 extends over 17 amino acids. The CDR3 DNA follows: TGTGCCAGCAGCTTACCGACTAGCGGGGAGGACACAGATACGCAGTATTTT. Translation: CASSLPTSGEDTDTQYF.

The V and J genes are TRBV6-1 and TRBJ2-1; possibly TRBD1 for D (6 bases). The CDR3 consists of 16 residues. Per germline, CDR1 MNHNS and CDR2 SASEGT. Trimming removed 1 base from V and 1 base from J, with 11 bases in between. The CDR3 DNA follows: TGTGCCAGCAGTGAAGTTGGACAGCCATCCTACAATGAGCAGTTCTTC. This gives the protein CASSEVGQPSYNEQFF.

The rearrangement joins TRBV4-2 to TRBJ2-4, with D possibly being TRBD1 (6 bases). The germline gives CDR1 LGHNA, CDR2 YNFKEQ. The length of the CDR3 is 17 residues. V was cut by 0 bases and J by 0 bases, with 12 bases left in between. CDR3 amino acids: CASSQDRDILAKNIQYF. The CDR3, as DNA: TGTGCCAGCAGCCAAGATCGGGACATCTTAGCCAAAAACATTCAGTACTTC.

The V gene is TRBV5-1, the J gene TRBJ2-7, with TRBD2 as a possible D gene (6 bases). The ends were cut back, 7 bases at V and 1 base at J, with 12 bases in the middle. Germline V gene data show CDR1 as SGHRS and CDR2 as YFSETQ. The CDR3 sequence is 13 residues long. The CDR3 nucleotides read TGCGCCAGCCGGGGCGGGGTATCCTACGAGCAGTACTTC. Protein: CASRGGVSYEQYF.

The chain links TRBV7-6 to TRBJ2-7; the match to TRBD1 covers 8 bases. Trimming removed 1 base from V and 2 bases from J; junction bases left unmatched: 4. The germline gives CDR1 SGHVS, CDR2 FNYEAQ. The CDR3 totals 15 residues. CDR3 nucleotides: TGTGCCAGCAGCTTAGGACAGGGGACCCCCTACGAGCAGTACTTC. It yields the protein CASSLGQGTPYEQYF.

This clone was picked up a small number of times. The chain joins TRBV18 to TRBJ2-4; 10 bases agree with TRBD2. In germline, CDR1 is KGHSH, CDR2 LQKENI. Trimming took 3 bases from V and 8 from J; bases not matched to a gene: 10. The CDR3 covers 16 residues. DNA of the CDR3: TGTGCCAGCTCACCGAAAGCGGGAGGGCAATTCCACATTCAGTACTTC. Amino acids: CASSPKAGGQFHIQYF.

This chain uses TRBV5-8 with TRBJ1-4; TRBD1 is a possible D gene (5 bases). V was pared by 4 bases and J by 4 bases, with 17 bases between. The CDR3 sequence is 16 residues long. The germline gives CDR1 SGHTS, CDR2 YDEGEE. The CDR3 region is CASSRGRGVINEKLFF. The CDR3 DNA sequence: TGTGCCAGCAGCAGGGGACGGGGGGTCATTAATGAAAAACTGTTTTTT.

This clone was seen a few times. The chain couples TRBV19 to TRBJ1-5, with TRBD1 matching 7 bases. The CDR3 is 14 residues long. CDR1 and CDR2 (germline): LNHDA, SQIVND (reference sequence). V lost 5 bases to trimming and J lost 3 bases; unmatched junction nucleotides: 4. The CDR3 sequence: CASSETGTNQPQHF. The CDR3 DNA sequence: TGTGCCAGTAGTGAGACAGGGACCAATCAGCCCCAGCATTTT.

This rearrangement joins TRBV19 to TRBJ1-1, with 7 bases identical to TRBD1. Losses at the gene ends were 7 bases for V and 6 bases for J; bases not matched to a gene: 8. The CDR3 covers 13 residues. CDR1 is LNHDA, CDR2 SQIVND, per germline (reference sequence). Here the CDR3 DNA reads TGTGCCAGTACAAGGGACAGTCTGTCTGAAGCTTTCTTT. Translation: CASTRDSLSEAFF.

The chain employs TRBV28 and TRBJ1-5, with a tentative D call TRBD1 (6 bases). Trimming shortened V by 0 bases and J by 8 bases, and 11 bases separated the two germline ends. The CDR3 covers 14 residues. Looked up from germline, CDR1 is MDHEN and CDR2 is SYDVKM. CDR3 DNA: TGTGCCAGCAGTTTATGGGCCAGGGGAGAGCCCCAGCATTTT. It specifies CASSLWARGEPQHF.

The CDR3 DNA reads TGTGCCAGCAGTCCGTGGTCGGGCCAAGAGACCCAGTACTTC. This sequence encodes CASSPWSGQETQYF. J is TRBJ2-5 and V is TRBV28; no reliable D call. The V gene lost 5 bases and the J gene lost 1 base, with 11 bases spanning the gap. The CDR3 runs to 14 residues. CDR1 and CDR2 from the germline V gene are MDHEN and SYDVKM.

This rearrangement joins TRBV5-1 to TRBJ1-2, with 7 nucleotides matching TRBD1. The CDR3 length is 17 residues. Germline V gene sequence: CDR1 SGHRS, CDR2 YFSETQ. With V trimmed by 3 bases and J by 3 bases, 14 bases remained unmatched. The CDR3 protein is CASSSPTPRQGYYGYTF. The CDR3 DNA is TGCGCCAGCAGCTCCCCCACTCCTCGACAGGGTTACTATGGCTACACCTTC.

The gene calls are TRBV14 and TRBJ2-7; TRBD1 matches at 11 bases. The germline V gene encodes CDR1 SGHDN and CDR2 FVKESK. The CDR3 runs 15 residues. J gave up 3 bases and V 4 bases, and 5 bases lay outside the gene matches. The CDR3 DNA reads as TGTGCCAGCAGCCGAGGGACAGGGGGGTTCTACGAGCAGTACTTC. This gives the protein CASSRGTGGFYEQYF.